This T cell receptor (beta chain) was sequenced in a study of blood T cell repertoires in COVID-19 (dated by TCRdb to between 2020 and 2021). Regarding the complete study: Samples from collaborators originated in the United States, Italy and Spain and spanned both the acute and convalescent phases of COVID-19. Samples came from the ongoing ImmuneRACE study (first 160 participants) plus 1,254 subjects from 6 global collaborators. The sample metadata nearly always contained a de-identified subject ID, COVID-19 status, age in years and sex. Where available, HLA class I and class II types were obtained from metadata supplied by the sample provider rather than from assay-based typing. The prospective study material was composed of cDNA or gDNA derived from T cells, B-cell-depleted T cells, or PBMCs. The dataset comprised deeply sampled blood TCRbeta repertoires from subjects exposed to, actively infected with, or recovered from COVID-19. The repertoires were released in a freely available public database meant as a resource for research on the immune response to SARS-CoV-2. Paper-wide results and their limitations: The amount of clinical and demographic metadata varied by source and participant and was provided uncurated.

Each collaborating institution followed its own protocols to collect whole blood in K2EDTA tubes. For TCRbeta analysis, collaborator samples were shipped as frozen whole blood, as isolated PBMCs, or as DNA extracted from either sample type. CDR1 and CDR2, per the germline V gene (reference sequence), are WNHNN and SYGVQD. The CDR3, cysteine through phenylalanine, is 15 amino acids long. Solely the CDR3 DNA is kept, with 45 bases framed from the first base. V lost 0 bases and J lost 7 bases; the stretch between them is 13 bases long. Notes on this clone: Its antigen has not been determined. No base-level quality is on record; no much larger clone is a single base apart.

TCRbeta CDR3 regions were amplified from genomic DNA using the immunoSEQ Assay, a bias-controlled multiplex PCR. The study's processing was this. The number of nucleated cells in each sample was estimated from the amplification of reference gene primers within the assay. To quantify the absolute abundance of each unique TCRbeta CDR3 rearrangement, sequence reads were collapsed and filtered. For each sample, productive Simpson clonality was calculated as the square root of Simpson's diversity index over productive rearrangements. Held by TCRdb, this immuneACCESS table contains in-frame sequences only and omits some clones. Under half of the omission traces to an unresolved V gene where checked; the cause of the rest is unknown. V, J and clone size derive from that table, while D and trimming were established from the DNA sequence. In this sample the table shows hundreds of thousands of clones, approximately 85% of which occur a single time. The ten largest make up around 0.8% of the sample.

The V and J segments used are TRBV10-1 and TRBJ2-1; a tentative D match to TRBD1 spans 6 bases. This receptor was identified in a woman in her twenties or thirties with acute or convalescent COVID-19. Sequencing was done on a sample of peripheral blood. The DNA reads as follows: TGCGCCAGCAGTGAGTCCCCGGATCAGGGGAATGAGCAGTTCTTC. It translates to CASSESPDQGNEQFF.